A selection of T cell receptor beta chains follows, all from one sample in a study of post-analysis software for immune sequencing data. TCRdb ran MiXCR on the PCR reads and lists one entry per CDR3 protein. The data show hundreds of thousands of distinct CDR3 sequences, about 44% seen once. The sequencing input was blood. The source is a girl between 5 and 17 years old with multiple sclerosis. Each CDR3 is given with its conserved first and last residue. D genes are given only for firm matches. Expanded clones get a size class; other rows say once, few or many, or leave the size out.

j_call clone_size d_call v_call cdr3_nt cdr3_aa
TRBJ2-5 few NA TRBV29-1 TGCAGCGGCTACCAAGGGGGTGAAGAGACCCAGTACTTC CSGYQGGEETQYF
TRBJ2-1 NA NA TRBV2 TGTGCCAGCAGCGCCCCAAGGGAGAGCTCCTACAATGAGCAGTTCTTC CASSAPRESSYNEQFF
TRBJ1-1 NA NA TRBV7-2 TGTGCCAGCAGCATTTACAAGTTAGTGAACACTGAAGCTTTCTTT CASSIYKLVNTEAFF
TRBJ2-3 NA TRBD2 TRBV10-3 TGTGCCATCAGTGACGCTAGCGGGTTGGGGTTAAGTGCCACAGATACGCAGTATTTT CAISDASGLGLSATDTQYF
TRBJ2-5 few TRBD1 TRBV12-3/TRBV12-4 TGTGCCAGCACCGCGAGGGGGCTGGACAGCCAAGAGACCCAGTACTTC CASTARGLDSQETQYF
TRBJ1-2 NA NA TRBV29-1 TGCAGCGTTGAAGAAGGCTGGGGGAACTATGGCTACACCTTC CSVEEGWGNYGYTF
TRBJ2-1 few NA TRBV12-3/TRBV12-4 TGTGCCAGCAGTCGCCAGCATAGCTCCTACAATGAGCAGTTCTTC CASSRQHSSYNEQFF
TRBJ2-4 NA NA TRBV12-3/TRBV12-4 TGTGCCAGTGCCACAGGGAGAAACATTCAGTACTTC CASATGRNIQYF
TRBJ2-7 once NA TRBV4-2 TGTGCCAGCAGCCAAGATCTGCAGGGTTCCGAGCAGTACTTC CASSQDLQGSEQYF
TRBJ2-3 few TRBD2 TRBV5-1 TGCGCCAGCAGCTTGGAGGGACTAGCGGGGGGATCGGCAGATACGCAGTATTTT CASSLEGLAGGSADTQYF
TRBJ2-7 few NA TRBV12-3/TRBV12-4 TGTGCCAGCAGTTTCGGAGGGAGGCTCTCCTACGAGCAGTACTTC CASSFGGRLSYEQYF
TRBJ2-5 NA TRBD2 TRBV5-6 TGTGCCAGCAGCTTGGTACGGGAGGGCCAAGAGACCCAGTACTTC CASSLVREGQETQYF
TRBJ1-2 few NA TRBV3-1 TGTGCCAGCGGTGGAGAAACTAACTATGGCTACACCTTC CASGGETNYGYTF
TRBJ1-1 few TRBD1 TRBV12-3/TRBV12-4 TGTGCCAGCAGCGAGGGGACAGGGGTAGGCACTGAAGCTTTCTTT CASSEGTGVGTEAFF
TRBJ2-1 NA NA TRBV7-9 TGTGCCAGCAGCTTAAGTTATTCGCCTCATGAGCAGTTCTTC CASSLSYSPHEQFF
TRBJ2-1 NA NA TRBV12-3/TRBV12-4 TGTGCCAGCAGGGGGATCCGGGACGGGAGTGAGCAGTTCTTC CASRGIRDGSEQFF
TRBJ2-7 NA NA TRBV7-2 TGTGCCAGCAGCATTCGGGCCTACGAGCAGTACTTC CASSIRAYEQYF
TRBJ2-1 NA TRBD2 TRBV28 TGTGCCAGCAGCCCGGGACTAGTGGCTGCCAATGAGCAGTTCTTC CASSPGLVAANEQFF
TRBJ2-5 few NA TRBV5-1 TGCGCCAGCAGCTTGGGTGAAAGACCGACCGAGACCCAGTACTTC CASSLGERPTETQYF
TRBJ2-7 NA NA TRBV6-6 TGTGCCAGCAGCCCCCGACAGGAGGGGGCCATTCCCCAGTACTTC CASSPRQEGAIPQYF
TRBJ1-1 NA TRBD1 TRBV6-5 TGTGCCAGCAGCCGCCTATTCGAGGGGGCTCCTGAAGCTTTCTTT CASSRLFEGAPEAFF
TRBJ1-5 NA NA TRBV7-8 TGTGCCAGCAGCTTAGCGAGGGAGACAGCCCAGCATTTT CASSLARETAQHF
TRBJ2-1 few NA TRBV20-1 TGCAGTCCCCTCCTGCAAATTGGGTACAATGAGCAGTTCTTC CSPLLQIGYNEQFF
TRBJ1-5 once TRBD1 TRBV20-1 TGCAGTGCGTGGACAGGGTGGAGGGATCAGCCCCAGCATTTT CSAWTGWRDQPQHF
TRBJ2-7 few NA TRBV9 TGTGCCAGCAGCGTAGGATACGCTGGCGAGCAGTACTTC CASSVGYAGEQYF
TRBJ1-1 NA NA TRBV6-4 TGTGCCAGCAAGGGGGGACGGGGGAACACTGAAGCTTTCTTT CASKGGRGNTEAFF
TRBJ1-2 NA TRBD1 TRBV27 TGTGCCAGCAGTACACAGGACAGGGGAATCTATGGCTACACCTTC CASSTQDRGIYGYTF
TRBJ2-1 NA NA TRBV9 TGTGCCAGCAGCGTAGATTCGGGACCAAAGGATGAGCAGTTCTTC CASSVDSGPKDEQFF
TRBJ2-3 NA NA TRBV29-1 TGCAGCGTTGAGGGTACGACTAGTTTAGACACGCAGTATTTT CSVEGTTSLDTQYF
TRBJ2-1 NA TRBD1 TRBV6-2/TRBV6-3 TGTGCCAGCAGGTCCAGGGGGTTCAACAGGAATGAGCAGTTCTTC CASRSRGFNRNEQFF
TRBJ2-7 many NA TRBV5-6 TGTGCCAGCAGCTTCCGGGGTTTCAACTACGAGCAGTACTTC CASSFRGFNYEQYF
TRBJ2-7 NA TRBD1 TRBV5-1 TGCGCCAGCAGCCTTCTGGGACAGGGGAGCTCCTACGAGCAGTACTTC CASSLLGQGSSYEQYF
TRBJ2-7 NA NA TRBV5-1 TGCGCCAGCAAAGCCAGACCCGTCGGGGGTACGTCTGACGAGCAGTACTTC CASKARPVGGTSDEQYF
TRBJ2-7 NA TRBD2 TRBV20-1 TGCAGTGCCTTTCCAACTAGCGGGACTTTCTACGAGCAGTACTTC CSAFPTSGTFYEQYF
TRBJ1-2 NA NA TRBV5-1 TGCGCCAGCAGCTTGGAGCCAGGCTCGGGATGGGGCTACACCTTC CASSLEPGSGWGYTF
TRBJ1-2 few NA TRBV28 TGTGCCAGCAGTTCCTTTGGGGGGGACCGCAGCTACACCTTC CASSSFGGDRSYTF
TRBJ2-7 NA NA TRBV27 TGTGCCAGCGGTTTAACCAGGGCCTACGAGCAGTACTTC CASGLTRAYEQYF
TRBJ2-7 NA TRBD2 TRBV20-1 TGCAGTGCTAGAGTAGGGCTAGCGGTTTACAATGAGCAGTACTTC CSARVGLAVYNEQYF
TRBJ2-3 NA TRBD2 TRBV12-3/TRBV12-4 TGTGCCAGCAGTCACGGGACTAGCGGGAGAGGTACAGATACGCAGTATTTT CASSHGTSGRGTDTQYF
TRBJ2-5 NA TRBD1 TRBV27 TGTGCCAGCAGTCACCCGGGACAGGTTCAAGAGACCCAGTACTTC CASSHPGQVQETQYF
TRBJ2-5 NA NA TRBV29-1 TGCAGCGTTGAGCCAGCAATCCAAGAGACCCAGTACTTC CSVEPAIQETQYF
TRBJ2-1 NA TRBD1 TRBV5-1 TGCGCCAGCAGCTTAAAATCCACCGGGACAGGGAGGAGCTCCTACAATGAGCAGTTCTTC CASSLKSTGTGRSSYNEQFF
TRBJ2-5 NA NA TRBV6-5 TGTGCCAGCAGTTCCCTGACTGGGGGGCAAGAGACCCAGTACTTC CASSSLTGGQETQYF
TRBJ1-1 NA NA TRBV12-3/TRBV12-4 TGTGCCAGCAACCCTCGTAGGACCCAGGAGATCGCTGAAGCTTTCTTT CASNPRRTQEIAEAFF
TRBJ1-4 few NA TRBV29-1 TGCAGCGTGACTGAGGGGACAACTAATGAAAAACTGTTTTTT CSVTEGTTNEKLFF
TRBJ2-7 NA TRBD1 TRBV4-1 TGCGCCAGCAGCCAAGTCGGGGGACCGGGACAGGCTAACGAGCAGTACTTC CASSQVGGPGQANEQYF
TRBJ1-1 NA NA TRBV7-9 TGTGCCAGCAGCCCGAGTGGGTCTATGAACACTGAAGCTTTCTTT CASSPSGSMNTEAFF
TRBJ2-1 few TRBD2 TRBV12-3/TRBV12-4 TGTGCCAGCAGCCGTAGCGGGAGAGGACACAATGAGCAGTTCTTC CASSRSGRGHNEQFF
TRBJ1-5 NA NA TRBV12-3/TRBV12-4 TGTGCCAGCAGAGTAGGCAGGTTTCGGAATCAGCCCCAGCATTTT CASRVGRFRNQPQHF
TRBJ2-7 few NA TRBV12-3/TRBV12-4 TGTGCCAGCACGCCTGCCGGGGGCTACGAGCAGTACTTC CASTPAGGYEQYF